A single sample is the source of the 5 T cell receptor beta chains below, sequenced in a study of T-cell memory formation after mild COVID-19 (TCRdb year 2021). Library creation used 5' RACE. Sequencer: Illumina NovaSeq 6000. In-frame beta chains were kept once TCRdb had trimmed the public reads at Q25 with fastp and called clones with MiXCR. Entries that share a CDR3 protein sequence are merged under the most common genes and DNA. This sample has about 400,000 distinct CDR3 sequences in its table, and around an eighth of those were observed once. The top ten clones comprise roughly 22% of the sample. Sequenced: PBMCs or a T cell subset sorted from them (not recorded which). These receptor sequences come from a man aged 18 to 30 who had mild COVID-19 (a few samples of this study predate the infection). The sample titles of this study are shuffled in the database, so cell type and time point are left out; the donor was told from shared clones.

This clonotype was counted only a few times. The chain combines TRBV4-2 with TRBJ2-2; 7 bases are shared with TRBD1. Germline CDR1 reads LGHNA; CDR2 reads YNFKEQ. V dropped 4 bases and J dropped 6; count of bases not matched to a gene: 8. This CDR3 comprises 15 residues. The CDR3 sequence is CASSPDRTEPGELFF. The DNA of the CDR3 is TGTGCCAGCAGCCCGGACAGGACGGAGCCCGGGGAGCTGTTTTTT.

The chain carries TRBV20-1 and TRBJ2-3; 11 positions agree with TRBD2. Germline loops: CDR1 DFQATT, CDR2 SNEGSKA (reference sequence). After removal of 2 bases from V and 9 bases from J, the junction contained 1 base not matched to a gene. The CDR3 is 12 amino acids. The DNA of the CDR3 is TGCAGTGCTAGAACTAGCGGGGGCACGCAGTATTTT. This gives the protein CSARTSGGTQYF.

J is TRBJ1-1 and V is TRBV10-3, with D possibly TRBD1 on 6 matching bases. The germline gives CDR1 ENHRY, CDR2 SYGVKD. With 4 bases removed from V and 4 bases from J, the gap between germline ends came to 25 bases. The CDR3 has 18 residues. The CDR3: CAISGTPGGMSVITEAFF. The CDR3 nucleotides are TGTGCCATCAGTGGGACACCCGGGGGCATGAGCGTAATCACTGAAGCTTTCTTT.

The table lists this clonotype with a few counts. CDR3 amino acids: CASSGGTGPTEAFF. CDR3 sequence (DNA): TGCGCCAGCAGCGGAGGGACAGGGCCCACTGAAGCTTTCTTT. The chain has TRBV5-1 and TRBJ1-1; TRBD1 matches at 9 bases. The germline V gene has CDR1 SGHRS and CDR2 YFSETQ. This CDR3 comprises 14 residues. Germline trimming cut 4 bases from V and 4 bases from J; bases unmatched to any gene: 5.

The CDR3 loop is CASSLGRERWGLPETQYF. The DNA of the CDR3 is TGTGCCAGCAGCTTAGGCCGGGAACGGTGGGGCCTACCGGAGACCCAGTACTTC. This chain joins TRBV7-8 and TRBJ2-5; the D gene could be TRBD1 or TRBD2 (5 bases each). Deletions cut 1 base from V and 5 bases from J, with 23 bases between. CDR3 length: 18 residues. From germline, CDR1 is SGHVS and CDR2 FQNEAQ.